Presented here are 10 T cell receptor beta chains from one specimen sequenced in a study of blood T cell repertoires in COVID-19. Here immunoSEQ multiplex PCR was the method, and the copy in TCRdb shows in-frame clones only, minus some. The data contain about 240,000 clones, roughly 90% of them singletons. Sample: peripheral blood. The receptors shown here come from a man aged 60-69 years who had recovered from COVID-19.

This clone came up once. This chain connects TRBV12-3 or TRBV12-4 to TRBJ1-2, with 10 bases fitting TRBD1. There are 12 residues in the CDR3. Trimming removed 10 bases from V and 5 bases from J; junction bases left unmatched: 4. The CDR3 DNA is TGTGCCACCTGGGGACAGGGGTATGGCTACACCTTC. The encoded protein is CATWGQGYGYTF.

This chain connects TRBV28 to TRBJ1-1, with TRBD1 identical over 8 bases. Germline CDR1 MDHEN, CDR2 SYDVKM. The CDR3 runs 19 residues. With 3 bases clipped from V and 1 base from J, the junction kept 16 bases outside the gene matches. As DNA, the CDR3 is TGTGCCAGCAGTTTTACGGCCCTCGAAACCGGGACAGGGAACACTGAAGCTTTCTTT. Amino acids: CASSFTALETGTGNTEAFF.

The V gene is TRBV5-5, the J gene TRBJ2-3; tentatively, D is TRBD1 (5 bases). V lost 0 bases to trimming and J lost 2 bases, with 7 bases between them. Per the germline V gene, CDR1 is SGHKS and CDR2 is YYEKEE (reference sequence). This CDR3 region has 14 residues. CDR3 loop: CASSLVRDTDTQYF. For the CDR3, the DNA is TGTGCCAGCAGCTTGGTCAGGGACACAGATACGCAGTATTTT.

The chain carries TRBV19 and TRBJ2-2; the D gene is possibly TRBD1 (7 bases). This CDR3 is built from 16 residues. Trimming stripped 4 bases from V and 4 bases from J, with 16 bases between. Germline V gene sequence: CDR1 LNHDA, CDR2 SQIVND (reference sequence). CDR3 region: CASSRAGQRLTGELFF. CDR3 coding DNA: TGTGCCAGTAGTAGGGCGGGACAGAGACTCACCGGGGAGCTGTTTTTT. The full variable domain, in which reference TRBV19 and TRBJ2-2 provide the parts outside the CDR3, is DGGITQSPKYLFRKEGQNVTLSCEQNLNHDAMYWYRQDPGQGLRLIYYSQIVNDFQKGDIAEGYSVSREKKESFPLTVTSAQKNPTAFYLCASSRAGQRLTGELFFGEGSRLTVL.

The rearrangement joins TRBV30 to TRBJ2-1; no clear D gene. The germline V gene has CDR1 GTSNPN and CDR2 SVGIG (reference sequence). V lost 3 bases, J lost 10 bases, and 13 bases lay in between. This CDR3 has 12 amino acids. CDR3 coding DNA: TGTGCCTGGAGGCCCTCGAGAGCCGAGCAGTTCTTC. It translates to CAWRPSRAEQFF.

J is TRBJ1-2 and V is TRBV2, with D perhaps TRBD1 (6 bases). The CDR3 sequence is 12 residues long. CDR1 is SNHLY, CDR2 FYNNEI, per germline. Trimming removed 8 bases at V and 8 bases at J, with 15 bases between. For the CDR3, the DNA is TGTGCCAGCGACCTAACAGGGTCGGGCTACACCTTC. Protein sequence: CASDLTGSGYTF.

This sequence joins TRBV11-1 and TRBJ2-5; 7 positions agree with TRBD1. This CDR3 region has 16 residues. The V gene's germline CDR1 is SGHAT and CDR2 FQDESV (reference sequence). Trimming cost V 5 bases and J 1 base; bases outside gene matches: 10. CDR3 bases: TGTGCCAGCAGCATGAGACAGGGAAGGGCCCAAGAGACCCAGTACTTC. This gives the protein CASSMRQGRAQETQYF.

The gene calls are TRBV10-3 and TRBJ2-1; D uncertain. There are 18 residues in the CDR3. CDR1 and CDR2 (germline): ENHRY, SYGVKD. The ends were cut back, 4 bases at V and 2 bases at J, with 21 bases in the middle. CDR3 sequence reads: CAISAQAFSSTAYNEQFF. CDR3 DNA: TGTGCCATCAGTGCCCAGGCTTTTTCGTCTACCGCCTACAATGAGCAGTTCTTC.

A few counts support this clone. V and J are TRBV5-6 and TRBJ1-2; D gene ambiguous. Germline lookup yields CDR1 SGHDT and CDR2 YYEEEE. This CDR3 region has 15 residues. Trimming shortened V by 0 bases and J by 6 bases, and 15 bases separated the two germline ends. CDR3: CASSLVGLDSDGYTF. CDR3 sequence (DNA): TGTGCCAGCAGCTTGGTGGGTCTGGACTCCGATGGCTACACCTTC.

V is TRBV12-3 or TRBV12-4 and J is TRBJ1-6; D gene ambiguous. CDR3 length equals 12 residues. Trimming pared 7 bases from V and 9 bases from J, leaving 10 bases between. The CDR3 spells CASNSRGSPLHF. In nucleotides, the CDR3 is TGTGCCAGCAATTCTAGAGGTTCACCCCTCCACTTT.